The 5 T cell receptor beta chains below were found in one sample sequenced in a study of cytomegalovirus exposure and HLA in healthy donors. Primers: 60 Vbeta forward and 13 Jbeta reverse. Here immunoSEQ multiplex PCR was the method, and the copy in TCRdb shows in-frame clones only, minus some. In the table there are more than 150,000 clones, roughly nine tenths of which are singletons. Input material: PBMCs. All receptors come from a girl in the first two years of life in good health and CMV-seronegative.

The chain combines TRBV5-4 with TRBJ1-2, with 9 bases matching TRBD1. Trimming removed 1 base from V and 7 bases from J; junction bases left unmatched: 11. CDR3 length: 16 amino acids. CDR1 SGHNT and CDR2 YYREEE come from the germline V gene (reference sequence). CDR3 sequence (DNA): TGTGCCAGCAGCTTGTACGCCCCGGGACAGGGACGTGGCTACACCTTC. Protein sequence: CASSLYAPGQGRGYTF.

The chain carries TRBV5-1 and TRBJ2-1; D uncertain. Per the germline V gene, CDR1 is SGHRS and CDR2 is YFSETQ. Trimming left V 0 bases short and J 0 bases short, with 10 bases between. This CDR3 has 16 amino acids. The chain's CDR3 is CASSLAGSSSYNEQFF. Here the CDR3 DNA reads TGCGCCAGCAGCTTGGCTGGTTCCAGCTCCTACAATGAGCAGTTCTTC.

The chain has TRBV10-3 and TRBJ2-5; TRBD2 matches 7 bases. This CDR3 contains 13 residues. The V and J ends lost 4 bases and 5 bases, in that order; junction bases with no gene match: 4. Germline V gene data show CDR1 as ENHRY and CDR2 as SYGVKD. This CDR3 is CAISGGGKETQYF. The DNA of the CDR3 is TGTGCCATCAGTGGGGGGGGTAAGGAGACCCAGTACTTC.

The rearrangement joins TRBV5-4 to TRBJ1-2; possibly TRBD1 for D (6 bases). Per the germline V gene, CDR1 is SGHNT and CDR2 is YYREEE (reference sequence). CDR3 size: 13 residues. Trimming took off 6 bases at V and 2 bases at J, with 11 bases between the two ends. The CDR3 coding sequence is TGTGCCAGCATGGGACAATCCAACTATGGCTACACCTTC. Its protein product is CASMGQSNYGYTF.

The genes are TRBV29-1 and TRBJ2-1; D unclear. The CDR3 spans 13 residues. Per germline, CDR1 SQVTM and CDR2 ANQGSEA. Trimming stripped 6 bases from V and 1 base from J, with 10 bases between. The CDR3: CSVGSSSYNEQFF. CDR3 nucleotides: TGCAGCGTCGGGTCCTCATCCTACAATGAGCAGTTCTTC.